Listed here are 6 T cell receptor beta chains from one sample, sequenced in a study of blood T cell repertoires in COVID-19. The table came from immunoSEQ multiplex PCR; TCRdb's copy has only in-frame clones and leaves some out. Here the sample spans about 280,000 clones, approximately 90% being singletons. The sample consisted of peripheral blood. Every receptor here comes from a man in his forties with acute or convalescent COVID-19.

The CDR3 sequence is CASSRTGENEKLFF. The CDR3 DNA is TGTGCCAGCAGTCGGACAGGGGAAAATGAAAAACTGTTTTTT. This rearrangement joins TRBV6-5 to TRBJ1-4; TRBD1 matches 9 bases. CDR3 length: 14 amino acids. J gave up 5 bases and V 5 bases, and 3 bases lay outside the gene matches. Germline values: CDR1 MNHEY, CDR2 SVGAGI.

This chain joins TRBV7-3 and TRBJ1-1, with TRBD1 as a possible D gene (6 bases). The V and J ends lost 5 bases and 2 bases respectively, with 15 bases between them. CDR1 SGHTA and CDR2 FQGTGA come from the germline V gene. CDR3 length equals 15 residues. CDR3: CASSPRGGVNTEAFF. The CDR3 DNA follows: TGTGCCAGCAGCCCTCGAGGGGGGGTTAACACTGAAGCTTTCTTT.

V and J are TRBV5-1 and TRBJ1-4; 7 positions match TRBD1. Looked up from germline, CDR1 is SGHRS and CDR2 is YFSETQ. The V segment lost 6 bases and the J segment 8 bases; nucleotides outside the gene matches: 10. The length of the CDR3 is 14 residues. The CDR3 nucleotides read TGCGCCAGCACACTCGACAGGGCCGGGGAAAAACTGTTTTTT. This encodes CASTLDRAGEKLFF.

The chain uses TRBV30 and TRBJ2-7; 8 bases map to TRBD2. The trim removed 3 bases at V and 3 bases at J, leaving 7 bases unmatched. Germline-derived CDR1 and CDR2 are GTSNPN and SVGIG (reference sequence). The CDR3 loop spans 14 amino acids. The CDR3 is CAWSPPGGNYEQYF. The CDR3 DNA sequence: TGTGCCTGGAGCCCGCCGGGAGGGAACTACGAGCAGTACTTC.

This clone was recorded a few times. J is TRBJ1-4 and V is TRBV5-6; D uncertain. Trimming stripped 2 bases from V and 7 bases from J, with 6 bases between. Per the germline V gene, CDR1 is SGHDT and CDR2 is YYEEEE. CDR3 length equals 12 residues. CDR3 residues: CASSFKREKLFF. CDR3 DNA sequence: TGTGCCAGCAGCTTTAAGCGTGAAAAACTGTTTTTT.

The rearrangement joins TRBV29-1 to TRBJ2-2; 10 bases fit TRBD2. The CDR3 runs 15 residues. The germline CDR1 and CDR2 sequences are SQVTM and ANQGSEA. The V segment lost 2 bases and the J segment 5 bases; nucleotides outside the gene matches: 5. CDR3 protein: CSVEPSGGKTGELFF. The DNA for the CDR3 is TGCAGCGTTGAACCTAGCGGGGGAAAAACCGGGGAGCTGTTTTTT.